These T cell receptor beta chains were read from a single sample in a study of cytomegalovirus exposure and HLA in healthy donors. Clones were sequenced by immunoSEQ multiplex PCR, and TCRdb holds only the in-frame ones, with some missing. Seen here are some 150,000 clones, 87% observed once, and the top ten hold 0.7% to 1%. Sequencing input: PBMCs. The source of these receptors is a woman in her twenties or thirties in good health and CMV-seronegative. Each CDR3 is given with its conserved first and last residue. The D gene is left open where the match is weak. A row's size may be missing; if present it is once, few, many or a size class.

V	J	size	D	CDR3	DNA
TRBV5-6	TRBJ2-7	NA	NA	CASSLGYEQYF	TGTGCCAGCAGCCTCGGCTACGAGCAGTACTTC
TRBV5-5	TRBJ1-2	NA	TRBD1	CASRLTGAFGGYGYTF	TGTGCCAGCAGACTTACAGGGGCCTTCGGGGGCTATGGCTACACCTTC
TRBV5-4	TRBJ2-3	NA	TRBD2	CASSSPLKRGGPDTQYF	TGTGCCAGCAGCTCCCCCTTGAAGCGGGGCGGCCCAGATACGCAGTATTTT
TRBV7-9	TRBJ2-5	NA	NA	CSSSIIQETQYF	TGTTCCAGCAGCATTATACAAGAGACCCAGTACTTC
TRBV28	TRBJ2-2	NA	NA	CASSLAHTGELFF	TGTGCCAGCAGTTTGGCCCACACCGGGGAGCTGTTTTTT
TRBV27	TRBJ2-4	NA	NA	CASSLGGPGQAKNIQYF	TGTGCCAGCAGTTTAGGGGGCCCGGGGCAAGCCAAAAACATTCAGTACTTC
TRBV6-5	TRBJ1-5	NA	TRBD1	CASRGQGGYQPQHF	TGTGCCAGCAGAGGACAGGGAGGTTATCAGCCCCAGCATTTT
TRBV29-1	TRBJ1-2	NA	NA	CSVVVQSGYGYTF	TGCAGCGTTGTAGTACAGTCTGGCTATGGCTACACCTTC
TRBV9	TRBJ1-1	NA	TRBD1	CASSGRQGPLAFF	TGTGCCAGCAGCGGTAGACAGGGGCCCTTGGCTTTCTTT
TRBV12-5	TRBJ2-1	NA	NA	CSSRGANSYNEQFF	TGTTCGAGCAGGGGGGCAAACTCCTACAATGAGCAGTTCTTC
TRBV28	TRBJ1-5	NA	TRBD1	CASKGQGAAGNQPQHF	TGTGCCAGCAAAGGACAGGGGGCGGCGGGCAATCAGCCCCAGCATTTT
TRBV11-2	TRBJ2-7	NA	NA	CASSLSSYEQYF	TGTGCCAGCAGCCTAAGCTCCTACGAGCAGTACTTC
TRBV14	TRBJ2-7	once	TRBD1	CASSHTGTGIYEQYF	TGTGCCAGCAGCCATACCGGGACAGGGATTTACGAGCAGTACTTC